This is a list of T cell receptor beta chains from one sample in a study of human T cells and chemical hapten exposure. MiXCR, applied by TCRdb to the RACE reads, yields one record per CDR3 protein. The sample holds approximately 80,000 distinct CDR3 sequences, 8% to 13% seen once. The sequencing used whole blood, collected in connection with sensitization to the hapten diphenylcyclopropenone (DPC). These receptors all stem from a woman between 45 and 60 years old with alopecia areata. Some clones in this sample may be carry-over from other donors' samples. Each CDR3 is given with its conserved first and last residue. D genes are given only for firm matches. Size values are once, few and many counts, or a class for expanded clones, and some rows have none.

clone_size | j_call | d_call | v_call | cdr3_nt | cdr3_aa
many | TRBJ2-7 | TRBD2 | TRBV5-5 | TGTGCCAGCAGCTTGGGGGCTAGCGGCCTCTACGAGCAGTACTTC | CASSLGASGLYEQYF
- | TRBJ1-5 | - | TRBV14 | TGTGCCAGCAGCCATAGGCAGGGTTCTTTAGTGTTGGGTTCTCAGCCCCAGCATTTT | CASSHRQGSLVLGSQPQHF
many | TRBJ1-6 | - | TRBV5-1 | TGCGCCAGCAGCTTGGATTCCGGGGGACGAAATTCACCCCTCCACTTT | CASSLDSGGRNSPLHF
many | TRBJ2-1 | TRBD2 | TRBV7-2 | TGTGCCAGCAGCTTACAGGCTAGCGGCCTCTCCTACAATGAGCAGTTCTTC | CASSLQASGLSYNEQFF
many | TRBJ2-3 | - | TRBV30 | TGTGCCTGGAGTGTAGAAGGACAACCGATCACAGATACGCAGTATTTT | CAWSVEGQPITDTQYF
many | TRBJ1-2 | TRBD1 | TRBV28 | TGTGCCAGCAAACCTCCGTTATTAGGACAGGGGGCTCACGGCTACACCTTC | CASKPPLLGQGAHGYTF
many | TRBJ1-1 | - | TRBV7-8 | TGTGCCAGCAGCTCTCGACGGGAGAACACTGAAGCTTTCTTT | CASSSRRENTEAFF
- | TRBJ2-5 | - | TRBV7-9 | TGTGCCAGCAGCCCCGGGGACGGTCAAGAGACCCAGTACTTC | CASSPGDGQETQYF
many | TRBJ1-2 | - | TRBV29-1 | TGCAGCGTGACTGGCGGCTACACCTTC | CSVTGGYTF
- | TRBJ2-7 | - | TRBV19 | TGTGCCAGTAGTATCGAGCGCAGGGTCTACGAGCAGTACTTC | CASSIERRVYEQYF
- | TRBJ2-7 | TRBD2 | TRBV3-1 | TGTGCCAGCAGCCAAGGACTAGCGGGAGTAGGTTACGAGCAGTACTTC | CASSQGLAGVGYEQYF
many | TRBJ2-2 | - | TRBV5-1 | TGCGCCAGCACCGGGACCCGGGGAGGCCCCGGGGAGCTGTTTTTT | CASTGTRGGPGELFF
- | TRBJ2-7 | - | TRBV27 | TGTGCCAGCAGTCCCCTGTGGACCTACGAGCAGTACTTC | CASSPLWTYEQYF
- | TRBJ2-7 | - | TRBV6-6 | TGTGCCAGCAGTTCCGGGGGGCCCCTCTCCTACGAGCAGTACTTC | CASSSGGPLSYEQYF
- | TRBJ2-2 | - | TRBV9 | TGTGCCAGCAGCGTAGGGGGAGCCCCATCACCGAACACCGGGGAGCTGTTTTTT | CASSVGGAPSPNTGELFF
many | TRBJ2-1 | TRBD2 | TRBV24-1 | TGTGCCACCAGTGATGGGACCGGGACTAGCGGATACAATGAGCAGTTCTTC | CATSDGTGTSGYNEQFF
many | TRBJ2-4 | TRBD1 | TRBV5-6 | TGTGCCAGCAGCTTGGACAGGGGACCCCTAGCCAAAAACATTCAGTACTTC | CASSLDRGPLAKNIQYF
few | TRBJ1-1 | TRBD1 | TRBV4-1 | TGCGCCAGCAGAACGACCGGGACAGGAGACACTGAAGCTTTCTTT | CASRTTGTGDTEAFF
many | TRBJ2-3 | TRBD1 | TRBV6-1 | TGTGCCAGCAGTGAAGCCGGGACAGGGACAGATACGCAGTATTTT | CASSEAGTGTDTQYF
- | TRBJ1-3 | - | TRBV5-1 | TGCGCCAGCAGCTTGGGTCACAGGGATTCTGGAAACACCATATATTTT | CASSLGHRDSGNTIYF
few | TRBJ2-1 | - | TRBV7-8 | TGTGCCAGCAGCTTAGTCGGTCGGCGTCAATACAATGAGCAGTTCTTC | CASSLVGRRQYNEQFF
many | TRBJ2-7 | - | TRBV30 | TGTGCCTGGAGTGTAAGTGCCTACGAGCAGTACTTC | CAWSVSAYEQYF
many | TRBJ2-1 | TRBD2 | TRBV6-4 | TGTGCCAGCAGTGACGTAGCGGGGGGACTCAATGAGCAGTTCTTC | CASSDVAGGLNEQFF
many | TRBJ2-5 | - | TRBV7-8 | TGTGCCAGCAGAAACCCCTTCAGGGGACGAGAGACCCAGTACTTC | CASRNPFRGRETQYF
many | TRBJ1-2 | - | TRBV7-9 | TGTGCCAGCAGCCCAAACCAAGGGTCTCGTGGCTACACCTTC | CASSPNQGSRGYTF
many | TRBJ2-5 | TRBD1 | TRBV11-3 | TGTGCCAGCAGCGCGGGACAGGGAGGGCAAGAGACCCAGTACTTC | CASSAGQGGQETQYF